The 17 T cell receptor beta chains below all came from one sample that was sequenced in a study of blood T cells in healthy people across ages. It was with a sample-barcoded 5' primer and a J-beta primer mix that a second PCR of roughly 7 to 12 cycles was run. TCRdb reanalysed the 5' RACE reads using MiXCR and keeps one entry per CDR3 protein. The sample yields about 1 million distinct CDR3 sequences, 40% to 55% seen once. The sequenced sample consisted of blood. These receptors all come from a woman aged 55-70 years in good health.

In its sample, this clonotype was seen a few times. This chain connects TRBV20-1 to TRBJ2-7; possibly TRBD1 for D (5 bases). Germline lookup yields CDR1 DFQATT and CDR2 SNEGSKA (reference sequence). This CDR3 has 14 amino acids. The V and J ends lost 6 bases and 3 bases respectively, with 18 bases between them. The CDR3 spells CSASFGLGVYEQYF. CDR3 in DNA: TGCAGTGCCTCTTTTGGATTAGGGGTCTACGAGCAGTACTTC.

The chain carries TRBV12-3 or TRBV12-4 and TRBJ1-1; D ambiguous. The CDR3 totals 14 residues. V shed 3 bases and J shed 0 bases, with 8 bases lying between them. CDR3 sequence (DNA): TGTGCCAGCAGTTTCCACCCAGTGAACACTGAAGCTTTCTTT. It is translated as CASSFHPVNTEAFF.

The chain is built from TRBV7-9 and TRBJ2-1; tentative D call: TRBD1 (6 bases). This CDR3 has 13 amino acids. Germline lookup yields CDR1 SEHNR and CDR2 FQNEAQ (reference sequence). V lost 3 bases and J 8 bases, leaving 11 bases between the germline ends. This chain's CDR3 is CASSFLGGHEQFF. In DNA, the CDR3 is TGTGCCAGCAGCTTCCTAGGGGGACATGAGCAGTTCTTC.

CDR3: CASSFHLTGVSSYEQYF. The CDR3 DNA follows: TGTGCCAGCAGTTTTCACTTGACAGGGGTAAGCTCCTACGAGCAGTACTTC. This chain joins TRBV6-2 or TRBV6-3 and TRBJ2-7; TRBD1 matches at 8 bases. With 4 bases clipped from V and 0 bases from J, the junction kept 11 bases outside the gene matches. This CDR3 spans 17 amino acids. The V gene's germline CDR1 is MNHEY and CDR2 SVGEGT.

This clonotype appeared a few times. This sequence joins TRBV5-1 and TRBJ2-1, with TRBD2 matching 12 bases. The V gene end was trimmed by 0 bases and the J gene end by 0 bases; junction bases not matched to a gene: 4. The V gene's germline CDR1 is SGHRS and CDR2 YFSETQ. CDR3 length: 18 amino acids. The CDR3 sequence: CASSLGLAGVASYNEQFF. The CDR3 region has the DNA TGCGCCAGCAGCTTGGGACTAGCGGGAGTAGCCTCCTACAATGAGCAGTTCTTC.

In this sample, this clonotype turned up a few times. The V and J genes are TRBV6-5 and TRBJ1-4; no reliable D call. CDR1 is MNHEY, CDR2 SVGAGI, per germline. Between the trimmed V and J ends, which lost 7 bases and 5 bases, there was a span of 11 bases. The CDR3 is 13 amino acids. This chain's CDR3 is CASTVGWNEKLFF. The CDR3 DNA is TGTGCCAGCACCGTAGGGTGGAATGAAAAACTGTTTTTT.

The V call is TRBV6-6, the J call TRBJ2-7; D is ambiguous. Germline lookup yields CDR1 MNHNY and CDR2 SVGAGI (reference sequence). Trimming shortened V by 2 bases and J by 3 bases, and 8 bases separated the two germline ends. The CDR3 consists of 13 residues. This chain's CDR3 is CASSYVENYEQYF. The CDR3, as DNA: TGTGCCAGCAGTTACGTGGAGAACTACGAGCAGTACTTC.

This clonotype was counted at least ten times. The chain joins TRBV20-1 to TRBJ1-2; 7 bases are a match to TRBD1. Germline V lookup: CDR1 DFQATT, CDR2 SNEGSKA (reference sequence). The CDR3 runs 14 residues. The trim removed 1 base at V and 2 bases at J, leaving 4 bases unmatched. Here the CDR3 reads CSARGQGSNYGYTF. The CDR3 nucleotides read TGCAGTGCTAGAGGACAGGGAAGCAACTATGGCTACACCTTC.

CDR3 sequence reads: CASSSTGPRTDTQYF. Here the CDR3 DNA reads TGCGCCAGCAGCTCGACGGGCCCCAGGACAGATACGCAGTATTTT. The chain couples TRBV5-1 to TRBJ2-3; unclear D gene. Trimming took off 3 bases at V and 3 bases at J, with 14 bases between the two ends. The CDR3 is 15 residues long. CDR1 SGHRS and CDR2 YFSETQ come from the germline V gene.

CDR3 DNA sequence: TGTGCCTGGAGTGTAGGGACAACCAATCAGCCCCAGCATTTT. Translating it yields CAWSVGTTNQPQHF. The chain carries TRBV30 and TRBJ1-5; a possible D gene is TRBD1 (6 bases). Looked up from germline, CDR1 is GTSNPN and CDR2 is SVGIG (reference sequence). The V and J ends lost 0 bases and 3 bases respectively, with 9 bases between them. The CDR3 covers 14 residues.

CDR3 in amino acids: CSARGRREKGNEQFF. DNA of the CDR3: TGCAGTGCTAGAGGTCGGCGGGAAAAGGGCAATGAGCAGTTCTTC. The rearrangement uses TRBV20-1 and TRBJ2-1; TRBD2 is a possible D gene (6 bases). CDR1 and CDR2 (germline): DFQATT, SNEGSKA (reference sequence). The CDR3 has 15 amino acids. Trimming shortened V by 1 base and J by 6 bases, and 16 bases separated the two germline ends.

The chain employs TRBV7-9 and TRBJ2-1; 7 bases match TRBD2. The CDR3 length is 15 residues. Germline assignment: CDR1 SEHNR and CDR2 FQNEAQ (reference sequence). V shed 4 bases and J 6 bases; nucleotides not matched to a gene: 9. The CDR3 region has the DNA TGTGCCAGCAGCTCAGTGGCTAGCGGCGTCAATGAGCAGTTCTTC. Encoded protein: CASSSVASGVNEQFF. Based on the CDR3 plus reference TRBV7-9 and TRBJ2-1, the full variable domain is DTGVSQNPRHKITKRGQNVTFRCDPISEHNRLYWYRQTLGQGPEFLTYFQNEAQLEKSRLLSDRFSAERPKGSFSTLEIQRTEQGDSAMYLCASSSVASGVNEQFFGPGTRLTVL.

This clonotype was detected a few times. This chain connects TRBV5-1 to TRBJ2-5; maybe TRBD2 (6 bases). CDR3 size: 13 residues. Germline V gene sequence: CDR1 SGHRS, CDR2 YFSETQ. V dropped 3 bases and J dropped 4 bases, with 10 bases sitting between them. In nucleotides, the CDR3 is TGCGCCAGCAGCTGGGACTCGTCAGAGACCCAGTACTTC. It yields the protein CASSWDSSETQYF.

In this sample, this clonotype turned up a few times. J is TRBJ2-5 and V is TRBV10-3; 13 bases agree with TRBD2. The germline V gene has CDR1 ENHRY and CDR2 SYGVKD. This CDR3 has 17 amino acids. V shed 0 bases and J 5 bases; nucleotides not matched to a gene: 6. The DNA for the CDR3 is TGTGCCATCAGTGAGTCTCGACTAGCGGGAGGCGGGGAGACCCAGTACTTC. Residues: CAISESRLAGGGETQYF.

This rearrangement joins TRBV9 to TRBJ2-5, with D perhaps TRBD2 (6 bases). TRBJ2-1 explains the end of the DNA better; the J call may be wrong. The germline V gene has CDR1 SGDLS and CDR2 YYNGEE. The CDR3 length is 15 residues. The CDR3 DNA is TGTGCCAGCAGCGCACATACCGGGACTCAAGAGACCCAGTTCTTC. It codes for CASSAHTGTQETQFF.

This clonotype was detected a few times. The rearrangement joins TRBV3-1 to TRBJ2-1; no clear D. Per germline, CDR1 LGHDT and CDR2 YNNKEL (reference sequence). Trimming removed 3 bases from V and 9 bases from J, with 18 bases in between. This CDR3 is built from 15 residues. This CDR3 is CASSHRRWPPGEQFF. CDR3 sequence (DNA): TGTGCCAGCAGCCACCGTAGGTGGCCCCCGGGTGAGCAGTTCTTC.

This clonotype showed up just a few times. The chain combines TRBV29-1 with TRBJ2-3; 7 bases fit TRBD1. The CDR3 is 12 amino acids. From germline, CDR1 is SQVTM and CDR2 ANQGSEA. The V gene end was trimmed by 8 bases and the J gene end by 2 bases; junction bases not matched to a gene: 4. The CDR3 region has the DNA TGCAGCTTGGGACAGAACACAGATACGCAGTATTTT. Protein product: CSLGQNTDTQYF.